These 31 T cell receptor beta chains were sequenced from one sample in a study of T-cell reconstitution after alpha-beta-depleted transplantation in children. Unique molecular identifiers featured in how the TCRbeta library was prepared. TCRdb reprocessed the PCR reads with MiXCR, giving one entry per CDR3 protein. The table lists approximately 200,000 distinct CDR3 sequences, just under 6.5% of them singletons, with 4.5% in the top ten. The starting material was PBMCs, obtained before TCRalphabeta/CD19-depleted stem cell transplant. All receptors come from a girl under three years old with combined immunodeficiency, due to receive a stem cell transplant.

For this clonotype: One base away lies a much larger clone, so this may be a sequencing read error. Likely a read error: the CDR3 ends without its conserved phenylalanine or tryptophan. The rearrangement links TRBV2 to TRBJ2-1, with 9 bases identical to TRBD1. The CDR3 sequence is 14 residues long. Looked up from germline, CDR1 is SNHLY and CDR2 is FYNNEI. After removal of 10 bases from V and 4 bases from J, the junction contained 8 bases not matched to a gene. For the CDR3, the DNA is TGTGCCACGGCCGGGACAGGGACATACAATGAGCAGTTCTGC. The encoded protein is CATAGTGTYNEQFC.

This clonotype was recorded many times. The V gene is TRBV21-1, the J gene TRBJ2-7; the table's D gene call, TRBD1, was not cross checked with the DNA. TRBV21-1 is a recognized pseudogene. The CDR3 runs 15 residues. CDR3 amino acids: CASSNSGTATYEQYF. The DNA of the CDR3 is TGTGCCAGCAGCAATTCCGGGACAGCGACCTACGAGCAGTACTTC.

Many counts were recorded for this clonotype. The chain has TRBV5-5 and TRBJ2-1; a weak D match, TRBD1 (5 bases). V dropped 0 bases and J dropped 3 bases, with 7 bases sitting between them. In germline, CDR1 is SGHKS, CDR2 YYEKEE (reference sequence). This CDR3 is 14 amino acids long. CDR3 in amino acids: CASSLGQLYNEQFF. The CDR3 DNA sequence: TGTGCCAGCAGCTTGGGACAGCTCTACAATGAGCAGTTCTTC.

In its sample, this clonotype was seen many times. The chain has TRBV4-3 and TRBJ2-1, with 15 bases that match TRBD2. The trim removed 4 bases at V and 7 bases at J, leaving 8 bases unmatched. Germline loops: CDR1 LGHNA, CDR2 YSLEER. CDR3 length equals 17 residues. The CDR3 DNA reads as TGCGCCAGCAGCCGTCCCTCCGGGACTAGCGGGAGGAATGAGCAGTTCTTC. This sequence encodes CASSRPSGTSGRNEQFF.

The table lists this clonotype with many counts. The gene calls are TRBV7-2 and TRBJ1-4; D is unclear. Germline V gene sequence: CDR1 SGHTA, CDR2 FQGNSA. V shed 1 base and J shed 7 bases, with 7 bases lying between them. The CDR3 loop spans 13 amino acids. The CDR3 nucleotides read TGTGCCAGCAGCTTAGAGTCTGGTGAAAAACTGTTTTTT. Translation gives CASSLESGEKLFF. Based on the CDR3 plus reference TRBV7-2 and TRBJ1-4, the full variable domain is GAGVSQSPSNKVTEKGKDVELRCDPISGHTALYWYRQSLGQGLEFLIYFQGNSAPDKSGLPSDRFSAERTGGSVSTLTIQRTQQEDSAVYLCASSLESGEKLFFGSGTQLSVL.

In this sample, this clonotype turned up a few times. CDR3 coding DNA: TGTGCCAGACGCACAGCCTCTAGCACAGATACGCAGTATTTT. Translated, it gives CARRTASSTDTQYF. The chain has TRBV30 and TRBJ2-3; no reliable D call. CDR3 length: 14 residues. V was trimmed by 8 bases and J by 0 bases, leaving 15 bases between them. Germline loops: CDR1 GTSNPN, CDR2 SVGIG (reference sequence).

This clonotype was seen ten or more times. This chain joins TRBV12-3 or TRBV12-4 and TRBJ2-2; no definite D call. V gave up 7 bases and J gave up 5 bases, with 11 bases separating them. The CDR3 length is 13 residues. CDR3: CASTPSGTGELFF. For the CDR3, the DNA is TGTGCCAGCACCCCAAGTGGTACCGGGGAGCTGTTTTTT.

This clonotype was counted only a few times. The rearrangement joins TRBV2 to TRBJ1-5; a possible D gene is TRBD1 (5 bases). V was shortened by 1 base and J by 3 bases, with 7 bases between the two germline ends. CDR3 length: 14 amino acids. Per the germline V gene, CDR1 is SNHLY and CDR2 is FYNNEI. The CDR3, as DNA: TGTGCCAGCAGTGAAGGGGGACTCAATCAGCCCCAGCATTTT. It translates to CASSEGGLNQPQHF.

This clonotype was observed at least ten times. The chain joins TRBV15 to TRBJ2-7, with a weak D call TRBD2 (5 bases). CDR3 length: 14 amino acids. Germline V gives CDR1 LNHNV, CDR2 YYDKDF (reference sequence). Trimming pared 5 bases from V and 1 base from J, leaving 12 bases between. CDR3 region: CATSLHSGSYEQYF. CDR3 in DNA: TGTGCCACCAGCCTACACTCGGGGTCCTACGAGCAGTACTTC.

This clonotype has a count of ten or more. The chain recombines TRBV20-1 with TRBJ2-7; 11 nucleotides align to TRBD2. V trimming: 4 bases; J trimming: 4 bases; junction bases outside the gene matches: 6. This CDR3 is built from 14 residues. Germline CDR1 and CDR2: DFQATT and SNEGSKA (reference sequence). DNA of the CDR3: TGCAGTGCTATAACTAGCGGGAGCAAATACGAGCAGTACTTC. Translating it yields CSAITSGSKYEQYF.

This clonotype was detected ten times or more. V is TRBV6-5 and J is TRBJ2-1, with D perhaps assigned TRBD1 or TRBD2 (7 bases each). Germline CDR1 reads MNHEY; CDR2 reads SVGAGI. The CDR3 runs 15 residues. Trimming took 6 bases from V and 4 from J, leaving 16 bases between them. CDR3 residues: CASRQGGGPYNEQFF. The CDR3 DNA is TGTGCCAGCAGGCAGGGGGGGGGCCCTTACAATGAGCAGTTCTTC.

This clonotype was picked up many times. The rearrangement uses TRBV28 and TRBJ2-1; 8 bases line up with TRBD2. V was pared by 3 bases and J by 4 bases, with 5 bases of the junction left unmatched. This CDR3 region has 15 residues. CDR1 is MDHEN and CDR2 is SYDVKM in the germline V gene. The CDR3: CASSLPSGYYNEQFF. CDR3 nucleotides: TGTGCCAGCAGTTTGCCTAGCGGGTATTACAATGAGCAGTTCTTC. Supplemented by reference TRBV28 and TRBJ2-1, the full variable domain reads DVKVTQSSRYLVKRTGEKVFLECVQDMDHENMFWYRQDPGLGLRLIYFSYDVKMKEKGDIPEGYSVSREKKERFSLILESASTNQTSMYLCASSLPSGYYNEQFFGPGTRLTVL.

This clonotype was recorded at least ten times. The CDR3 nucleotides are TGTGCCAGCATGCTCAGGGAGACCCAGTACTTC. This codes for CASMLRETQYF. The V and J genes are TRBV6-6 and TRBJ2-5; D unclear. Germline V gene sequence: CDR1 MNHNY, CDR2 SVGAGI (reference sequence). The CDR3 loop spans 11 amino acids. V dropped 7 bases and J dropped 5 bases, with 8 bases sitting between them.

This clonotype was seen a few times. The rearrangement links TRBV20-1 to TRBJ2-7; D tentatively reads TRBD1 or TRBD2 (5 bases each). This CDR3 is 17 amino acids long. V lost 0 bases, J lost 2 bases, and 20 bases lay in between. Germline assignment: CDR1 DFQATT and CDR2 SNEGSKA (reference sequence). In DNA form, the CDR3 reads TGCAGTGCTAGAGATATGGTTTTGTGGGGACCCCCCTACGAGCAGTACTTC. It translates to CSARDMVLWGPPYEQYF.

This clonotype was picked up many times. The CDR3 loop reads CATSDRLTSSSGSSYNEQFF. CDR3 bases: TGTGCCACCAGTGACCGTCTTACATCCTCCAGCGGAAGCTCCTACAATGAGCAGTTCTTC. The chain is built from TRBV24-1 and TRBJ2-1, with D possibly matching TRBD2 (5 bases). The CDR3 consists of 20 residues. Germline-derived CDR1 and CDR2 are KGHDR and SFDVKD. The germline V and J ends were trimmed by 4 bases and 0 bases, with 24 bases remaining between them.

This clonotype was recorded many times. The CDR3 DNA sequence: TGTGCCAGCAGCTTAAGACAGGGGAATTCACCCCTCCACTTT. Translation: CASSLRQGNSPLHF. The chain employs TRBV7-2 and TRBJ1-6, with TRBD1 matching over 8 bases. The germline V gene encodes CDR1 SGHTA and CDR2 FQGNSA. The CDR3 totals 14 residues. The trim removed 2 bases at V and 7 bases at J, leaving 1 base unmatched.

This clonotype was counted many times. This chain uses TRBV7-3 with TRBJ2-1; D is uncertain. CDR1 and CDR2 from the germline V gene are SGHTA and FQGTGA. V dropped 1 base and J dropped 7 bases, with 5 bases sitting between them. The CDR3 contains 12 residues. The CDR3 is CASSLISNEQFF. Here the CDR3 DNA reads TGTGCCAGCAGCTTAATTTCTAATGAGCAGTTCTTC.

This clonotype has ten or more counts. This chain connects TRBV6-5 to TRBJ2-1; 11 nucleotides agree with TRBD1. V was clipped by 1 base and J by 2 bases; unmatched bases: 1. The CDR3 has 16 residues. Germline V CDR1 and CDR2: MNHEY, SVGAGI. The CDR3: CASSYLGQGAYNEQFF. The CDR3 DNA sequence: TGTGCCAGCAGTTACTTGGGACAGGGGGCCTACAATGAGCAGTTCTTC.

The gene calls are TRBV20-1 and TRBJ2-5; D gene unclear. Trimming removed 6 bases from V and 2 bases from J, with 13 bases in between. The CDR3 contains 13 residues. Per germline, CDR1 DFQATT and CDR2 SNEGSKA (reference sequence). The CDR3 coding sequence is TGCAGTGCCCTTGTCCGGCTACAAGAGACCCAGTACTTC. Its protein product is CSALVRLQETQYF.

Ten or more counts support this clonotype. The rearrangement joins TRBV4-1 to TRBJ2-3; 8 bases match TRBD2. Germline lookup yields CDR1 MGHRA and CDR2 YSYEKL. V was clipped by 0 bases and J by 4 bases; unmatched bases: 9. The CDR3 length is 17 residues. The CDR3 DNA is TGCGCCAGCAGCCAAGATGAGACGGGGGGGCCCCCAGATACGCAGTATTTT. Translated, it gives CASSQDETGGPPDTQYF.

In its sample, this clonotype was seen many times. This rearrangement joins TRBV7-3 to TRBJ2-3; D not resolved. CDR3 length: 15 residues. Trimming took 2 bases from V and 2 from J, leaving 11 bases between them. Germline CDR1 reads SGHTA; CDR2 reads FQGTGA. For the CDR3, the DNA is TGTGCCAGCAGCTTAGGGGTCGACGACACAGATACGCAGTATTTT. Its protein product is CASSLGVDDTDTQYF.

The genes are TRBV7-2 and TRBJ1-1; TRBD1 agrees at 7 bases. Germline V gene lookup returns CDR1 SGHTA and CDR2 FQGNSA. V shed 0 bases, J shed 3 bases, and the junction held 16 bases outside the gene matches. The CDR3 is 19 amino acids. The CDR3: CASSLAVSALGGRYTEAFF. The CDR3 DNA follows: TGTGCCAGCAGCTTAGCGGTCTCCGCGCTAGGGGGCCGATACACTGAAGCTTTCTTT.

This clonotype was observed at least ten times. The gene calls are TRBV9 and TRBJ2-1; a weak D match, TRBD2 (6 bases). The CDR3 sequence is 15 residues long. Trimming shortened V by 0 bases and J by 9 bases, and 16 bases separated the two germline ends. Germline CDR1 reads SGDLS; CDR2 reads YYNGEE. Written as DNA, the CDR3 is TGTGCCAGCAGCGTAGAGTCGGGAGTTGCGAGTGAGCAGTTCTTC. Amino acid sequence: CASSVESGVASEQFF.

The chain links TRBV12-5 to TRBJ2-5; 15 bases are a match to TRBD2. Per the germline V gene, CDR1 is LGHNT and CDR2 is FRNRAP. The ends lost 6 bases at V and 5 bases at J; junction bases unmatched: 4. This CDR3 comprises 15 residues. In DNA form, the CDR3 reads TGTGCTAGTGGACCGGGACTAGCGGGAGGCGAGACCCAGTACTTC. This translates into CASGPGLAGGETQYF. Looking up the rest from reference TRBV12-5 and TRBJ2-5 gives the full variable domain: DARVTQTPRHKVTEMGQEVTMRCQPILGHNTVFWYRQTMMQGLELLAYFRNRAPLDDSGMPKDRFSAEMPDATLATLKIQPSEPRDSAVYFCASGPGLAGGETQYFGPGTRLLVL.

Points on this clonotype: A much larger clone sits a single nucleotide away, making a read error possible. The CDR3 end shows no conserved phenylalanine or tryptophan, and so a read error is likely. The chain has TRBV4-2 and TRBJ2-1, with 7 bases that match TRBD2. The CDR3 runs 13 residues. Trimming took 4 bases from V and 10 from J; bases not matched to a gene: 7. Germline V gene data show CDR1 as LGHNA and CDR2 as YNFKEQ. As DNA, the CDR3 is TGTGCCAGCAGCCCCGGGACTACCCCCGAGCAGTTCCTC. Protein product: CASSPGTTPEQFL.

This clonotype has ten or more counts. The CDR3 region is CASSVRWNEQFF. The CDR3 nucleotides are TGTGCCAGCAGCGTTCGGTGGAATGAGCAGTTCTTC. The chain uses TRBV9 and TRBJ2-1; the D is unclear. The CDR3 spans 12 residues. The V gene lost 2 bases and the J gene lost 7 bases, with 7 bases spanning the gap. From germline, CDR1 is SGDLS and CDR2 YYNGEE.

This clonotype came up many times. The V call is TRBV6-2 or TRBV6-3, the J call TRBJ2-1; the D gene is possibly TRBD2 (6 bases). Looked up from germline, CDR1 is MNHEY and CDR2 is SVGEGT. This CDR3 has 15 amino acids. V lost 4 bases and J 7 bases, leaving 17 bases between the germline ends. The CDR3, as DNA: TGTGCCAGCAGTTCCCGGGACTCCCTTAGGAATGAGCAGTTCTTC. This codes for CASSSRDSLRNEQFF.

At least ten counts were recorded for this clonotype. The V call is TRBV2, the J call TRBJ2-1; D could derive from TRBD1 or TRBD2 (5 bases each). CDR3 length: 15 amino acids. The V gene's germline CDR1 is SNHLY and CDR2 FYNNEI. The V end was cut by 6 bases, the J end by 0 bases, with 12 bases between. CDR3 loop: CASSRDLSSYNEQFF. CDR3 sequence (DNA): TGTGCCAGCAGCCGGGACCTCAGCTCCTACAATGAGCAGTTCTTC.

Points on this clonotype: A read error may explain this, as a much larger clone is one base away. This sequence joins TRBV12-3 or TRBV12-4 and TRBJ2-6; possibly TRBD2 for D (6 bases). The CDR3 sequence is 18 residues long. In DNA form, the CDR3 reads TGTACCAGCAGTTCCCTGGAGGGTACTAGGTCTGGGGCCAACGTCCTGACTTTC. This translates into CTSSSLEGTRSGANVLTF.

This clonotype was picked up many times. The chain joins TRBV6-6 to TRBJ1-1, with D possibly matching TRBD1 (6 bases). The CDR3 totals 13 residues. V dropped 7 bases and J dropped 1 base, with 10 bases sitting between them. The V gene's germline CDR1 is MNHNY and CDR2 SVGAGI (reference sequence). The CDR3 reads CASTGGKNTEAFF. The CDR3 nucleotides read TGTGCCAGCACCGGGGGCAAGAACACTGAAGCTTTCTTT.

The chain is built from TRBV20-1 and TRBJ1-3; 7 bases map to TRBD1. CDR1 and CDR2 (germline): DFQATT, SNEGSKA (reference sequence). The CDR3 spans 14 residues. Trimming removed 5 bases from V and 0 bases from J; junction bases left unmatched: 4. The CDR3 DNA sequence: TGCAGTGCTGACAGGGAGACCTCTGGAAACACCATATATTTT. Translating gives CSADRETSGNTIYF.